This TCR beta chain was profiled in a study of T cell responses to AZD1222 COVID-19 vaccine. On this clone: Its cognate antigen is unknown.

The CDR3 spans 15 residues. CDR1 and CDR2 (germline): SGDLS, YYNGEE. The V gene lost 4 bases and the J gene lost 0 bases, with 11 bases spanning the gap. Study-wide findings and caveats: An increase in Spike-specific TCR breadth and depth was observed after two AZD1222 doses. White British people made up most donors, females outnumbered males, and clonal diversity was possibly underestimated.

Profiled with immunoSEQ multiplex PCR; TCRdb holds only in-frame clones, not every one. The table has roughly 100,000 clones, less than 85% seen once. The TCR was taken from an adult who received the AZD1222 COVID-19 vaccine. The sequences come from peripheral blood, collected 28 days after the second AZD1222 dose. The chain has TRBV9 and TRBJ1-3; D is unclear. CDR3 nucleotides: TGTGCCAGCAGCCCCTACGGAAGCTCTGGAAACACCATATATTTT. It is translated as CASSPYGSSGNTIYF.